These 8 T cell receptor beta chains came from one sample sequenced in a study of cytomegalovirus exposure and HLA in healthy donors. Use of 60 Vbeta and 13 Jbeta primers characterized the PCR. Clones were read by immunoSEQ multiplex PCR, and TCRdb kept only the in-frame ones, dropping some. The data show about 160,000 clones, approximately 80% seen once. Material: PBMCs. The source of these receptors is a middle-aged woman in good health and CMV-seropositive.

This clone has just one count. The rearrangement links TRBV9 to TRBJ2-7; 7 positions agree with TRBD1. Germline loops: CDR1 SGDLS, CDR2 YYNGEE. V lost 3 bases, J lost 0 bases, and 3 bases stayed unmatched. The CDR3 contains 14 residues. The CDR3 DNA follows: TGTGCCAGCAGCGCACGGGACAGCTCCTACGAGCAGTACTTC. This gives the protein CASSARDSSYEQYF.

The CDR3 bases are TGTGCCAGCGGACGGGGACAGATGAACACTGAAGCTTTCTTT. Translated, it gives CASGRGQMNTEAFF. This chain connects TRBV6-6 to TRBJ1-1; 7 bases are shared with TRBD1. Germline CDR1 and CDR2: MNHNY and SVGAGI (reference sequence). V lost 8 bases, J lost 0 bases, and 6 bases stayed unmatched. This CDR3 region has 14 residues.

The CDR3 DNA is TGTGCCAGCATCCAAACAGGGGGCGAGCAGTACTTC. This sequence encodes CASIQTGGEQYF. The V and J genes are TRBV6-6 and TRBJ2-7; 8 positions agree with TRBD1. There are 12 residues in the CDR3. The germline gives CDR1 MNHNY, CDR2 SVGAGI (reference sequence). V dropped 7 bases and J dropped 6; count of bases not matched to a gene: 5.

This clone was observed a single time. The rearrangement joins TRBV7-2 to TRBJ2-1, with D maybe TRBD1 (6 bases). CDR3 length equals 15 residues. V lost 3 bases and J 4 bases, leaving 13 bases between the germline ends. Looked up from germline, CDR1 is SGHTA and CDR2 is FQGNSA. In DNA, the CDR3 is TGTGCCAGCAGCTTCGAGGGACAAGTATACAATGAGCAGTTCTTC. It is translated as CASSFEGQVYNEQFF.

This chain connects TRBV30 to TRBJ2-3; tentative D call: TRBD2 (7 bases). V lost 2 bases to trimming and J lost 3 bases, with 15 bases between them. Germline assignment: CDR1 GTSNPN and CDR2 SVGIG (reference sequence). This CDR3 is built from 15 residues. The DNA for the CDR3 is TGTGCCTGGAGTCTAAGGGGGGGGCCGACAGATACGCAGTATTTT. Translated, it gives CAWSLRGGPTDTQYF.

The rearrangement joins TRBV11-2 to TRBJ2-5; 9 bases are shared with TRBD1. Unmatched junction bases numbered 6, after V lost 8 bases and J lost 2 bases. CDR1 is SGHAT, CDR2 FQNNGV, per germline. This CDR3 is 14 amino acids long. Written as DNA, the CDR3 is TGTGCCAGCCACTCCGGGACAGGGCAAGAGACCCAGTACTTC. Translated: CASHSGTGQETQYF.

Only a few counts were recorded for this clone. V and J are TRBV6-1 and TRBJ2-2, with D perhaps matching TRBD2 (6 bases). Germline lookup yields CDR1 MNHNS and CDR2 SASEGT. CDR3 length: 13 residues. Trimming shortened V by 6 bases and J by 7 bases, and 12 bases separated the two germline ends. CDR3 DNA: TGTGCCAGCAGCACGGGGGTCCTCGGGGAGCTGTTTTTT. Translating gives CASSTGVLGELFF.

The chain combines TRBV6-6 with TRBJ1-3, with a possible D match to TRBD1 (5 bases). The V gene's germline CDR1 is MNHNY and CDR2 SVGAGI (reference sequence). The germline V and J ends were trimmed by 5 bases and 2 bases, with 10 bases remaining between them. The CDR3 runs 14 residues. The CDR3 is CASSAPTAGNTIYF. The DNA of the CDR3 is TGTGCCAGCAGTGCCCCGACAGCTGGAAACACCATATATTTT.